Below, 8 T cell receptor beta chains from the same sample are listed, as sequenced in a study of blood T cell repertoires in COVID-19. Sequenced by immunoSEQ multiplex PCR; TCRdb stores in-frame clones only, minus some. The table records about 300,000 clones, 70% to 90% of them present only once. The specimen was PBMCs or T cells enriched from blood (not recorded which). These TCRs come from a man aged 30-40 years who had recovered from COVID-19.

CDR3 in DNA: TGTGCCAGCTCCCCTTTAGCGGGGGTGAACACCGGGGAGCTGTTTTTT. Translating it yields CASSPLAGVNTGELFF. The chain is built from TRBV18 and TRBJ2-2; 9 positions agree with TRBD2. Germline CDR1 is KGHSH and CDR2 is LQKENI. This CDR3 has 16 residues. V lost 6 bases and J lost 1; bases outside the gene matches: 6.

The chain employs TRBV6-4 and TRBJ2-3, with TRBD1 matching 9 bases. The CDR3 covers 15 residues. In germline, CDR1 is MRHNA, CDR2 SNTAGT. The V and J ends lost 0 bases and 2 bases, in that order; junction bases with no gene match: 0. In nucleotides, the CDR3 is TGTGCCAGCAGTGACTCACAGGGGGCCACAGATACGCAGTATTTT. Protein sequence: CASSDSQGATDTQYF.

This chain joins TRBV7-2 and TRBJ2-2, with a tentative D call TRBD1 (6 bases). V was trimmed by 2 bases and J by 0 bases, leaving 13 bases between them. The CDR3 extends over 17 amino acids. CDR1 and CDR2 (germline): SGHTA, FQGNSA. The DNA of the CDR3 is TGTGCCAGCAGCTTACGTTCCGGGACAACGAACACCGGGGAGCTGTTTTTT. This encodes CASSLRSGTTNTGELFF.

The chain is built from TRBV7-2 and TRBJ2-2, with TRBD1 identical over 8 bases. The CDR3 sequence is 16 residues long. Trimming cost V 1 base and J 3 bases; bases outside gene matches: 4. Germline values: CDR1 SGHTA, CDR2 FQGNSA. The CDR3 loop reads CASSLVAGGYTGELFF. CDR3 sequence (DNA): TGTGCCAGCAGCTTAGTGGCAGGGGGCTACACCGGGGAGCTGTTTTTT.

The chain couples TRBV6-5 to TRBJ2-7, with TRBD2 identical over 9 bases. Germline CDR1 MNHEY, CDR2 SVGAGI. This CDR3 has 16 residues. The V segment lost 0 bases and the J segment 7 bases; nucleotides outside the gene matches: 10. In DNA, the CDR3 is TGTGCCAGCAGTTACTCGTGGACTAGCGCAGAGGGGGAGCAGTACTTC. It yields the protein CASSYSWTSAEGEQYF.

This clone was detected once. The genes are TRBV30 and TRBJ1-2, with 9 bases matching TRBD1. With V trimmed by 0 bases and J by 4 bases, 6 bases remained unmatched. The CDR3 runs to 15 residues. Germline CDR1 reads GTSNPN; CDR2 reads SVGIG (reference sequence). The CDR3 reads CAWSVRDREPYGYTF. The CDR3 DNA reads as TGTGCCTGGAGTGTACGGGACAGGGAGCCCTATGGCTACACCTTC.

This chain joins TRBV6-5 and TRBJ2-4; D is unresolved. Deletions cut 3 bases from V and 7 bases from J, with 13 bases between. Germline V lookup: CDR1 MNHEY, CDR2 SVGAGI. This CDR3 contains 14 residues. The CDR3 region has the DNA TGTGCCAGCAGTTATAATCGCGTCACCAACATTCAGTACTTC. Its translation is CASSYNRVTNIQYF.

Here the CDR3 reads CASSTITATNEKLFF. CDR3 nucleotides: TGTGCCAGTAGTACCATTACAGCAACTAATGAAAAACTGTTTTTT. The genes are TRBV19 and TRBJ1-4; D is undetermined. The CDR3 has 15 amino acids. V lost 4 bases and J lost 0, with 9 bases in between. Germline lookup yields CDR1 LNHDA and CDR2 SQIVND (reference sequence).